This T cell receptor beta chain comes out of a study of radiotherapy plus CTLA-4 blockade in lung cancer. Study-level background: Disease control was seen in around 31% of patients, objective responses in 15% to 20%.

TCRdb keeps only in-frame clones here, not all; method: immunoSEQ multiplex PCR. Altogether 30,000 or so clones are present, 70% being singletons, with the ten largest covering 4%. With respect to this clone: Its antigen is unidentified.

Study findings and constraints: An expansion of tumor-derived TCR clones occurred in blood after radiotherapy plus ipilimumab.

V gave up 1 base and J gave up 2 bases, with 9 bases separating them. This CDR3 has 15 amino acids. From germline, CDR1 is MDHEN and CDR2 SYDVKM. The sample here was peripheral blood, taken from a patient treated with radiotherapy plus ipilimumab. The origin of this receptor is a human donor with non-small cell lung cancer who had stable disease on radiotherapy plus ipilimumab. The J gene is TRBJ1-5, the V gene TRBV28; D gene ambiguous. CDR3: CASSLYGWGNQPQHF. DNA for the CDR3: TGTGCCAGCAGTTTATACGGCTGGGGCAATCAGCCCCAGCATTTT.